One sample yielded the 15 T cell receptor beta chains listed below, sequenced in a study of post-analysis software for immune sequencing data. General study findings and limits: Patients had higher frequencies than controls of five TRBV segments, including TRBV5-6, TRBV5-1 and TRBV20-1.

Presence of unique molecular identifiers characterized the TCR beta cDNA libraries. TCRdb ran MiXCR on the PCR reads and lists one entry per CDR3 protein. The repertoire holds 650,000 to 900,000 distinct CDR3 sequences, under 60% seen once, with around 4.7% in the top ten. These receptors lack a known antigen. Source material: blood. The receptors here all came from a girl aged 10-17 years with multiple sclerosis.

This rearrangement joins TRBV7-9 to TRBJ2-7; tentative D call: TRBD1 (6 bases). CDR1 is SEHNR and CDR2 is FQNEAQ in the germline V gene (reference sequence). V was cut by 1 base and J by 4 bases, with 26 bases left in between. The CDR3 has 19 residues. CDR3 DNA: TGTGCCAGCAGCTTAGACACCACTACGACAGGCCAGAGGGGGTACGAGCAGTACTTC. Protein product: CASSLDTTTTGQRGYEQYF.

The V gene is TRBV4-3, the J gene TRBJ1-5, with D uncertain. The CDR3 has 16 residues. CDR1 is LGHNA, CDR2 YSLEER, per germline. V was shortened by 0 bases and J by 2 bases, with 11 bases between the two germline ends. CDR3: CASSQEMGRGNQPQHF. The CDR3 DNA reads TGCGCCAGCAGCCAAGAAATGGGCAGAGGCAATCAGCCCCAGCATTTT.

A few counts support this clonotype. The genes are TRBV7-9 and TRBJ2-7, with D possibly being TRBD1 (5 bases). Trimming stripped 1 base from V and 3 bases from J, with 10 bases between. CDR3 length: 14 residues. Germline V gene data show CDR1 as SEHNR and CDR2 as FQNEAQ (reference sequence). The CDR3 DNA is TGTGCCAGCAGCTTAGAGGGGAACTACTACGAGCAGTACTTC. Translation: CASSLEGNYYEQYF.

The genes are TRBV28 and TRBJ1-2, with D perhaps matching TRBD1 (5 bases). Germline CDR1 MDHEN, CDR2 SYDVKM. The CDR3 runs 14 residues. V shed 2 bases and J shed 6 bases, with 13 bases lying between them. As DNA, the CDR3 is TGTGCCAGCAGTTTAGGCAGGGCGTCTCATGGCTACACCTTC. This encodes CASSLGRASHGYTF.

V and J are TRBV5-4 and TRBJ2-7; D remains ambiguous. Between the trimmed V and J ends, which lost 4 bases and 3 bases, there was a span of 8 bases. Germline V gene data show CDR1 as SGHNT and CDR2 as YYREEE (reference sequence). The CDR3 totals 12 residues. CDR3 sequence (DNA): TGTGCCAGCAGCCACGTCGGCTACGAGCAGTACTTC. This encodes CASSHVGYEQYF.

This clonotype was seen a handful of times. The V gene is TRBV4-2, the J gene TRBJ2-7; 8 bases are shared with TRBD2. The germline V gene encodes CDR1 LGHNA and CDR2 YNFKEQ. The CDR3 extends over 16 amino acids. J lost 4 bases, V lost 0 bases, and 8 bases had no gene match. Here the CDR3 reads CASSQDPGRAVYEQYF. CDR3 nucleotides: TGTGCCAGCAGCCAAGACCCCGGGAGGGCCGTTTACGAGCAGTACTTC.

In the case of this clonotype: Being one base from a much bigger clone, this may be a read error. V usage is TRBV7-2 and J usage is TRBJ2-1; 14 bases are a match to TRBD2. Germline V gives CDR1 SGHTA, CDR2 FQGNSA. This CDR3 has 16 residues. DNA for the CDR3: TGTGCCAGCAGCCGGCGACTAGCGGGAGGGAACAATGAGCGGTTCTTC. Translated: CASSRRLAGGNNERFF.

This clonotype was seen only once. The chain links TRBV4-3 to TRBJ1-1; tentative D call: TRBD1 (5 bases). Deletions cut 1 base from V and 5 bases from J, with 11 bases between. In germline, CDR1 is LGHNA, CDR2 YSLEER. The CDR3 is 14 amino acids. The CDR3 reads CASSQVGGLTEAFF. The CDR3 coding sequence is TGCGCCAGCAGCCAAGTTGGGGGACTGACTGAAGCTTTCTTT.

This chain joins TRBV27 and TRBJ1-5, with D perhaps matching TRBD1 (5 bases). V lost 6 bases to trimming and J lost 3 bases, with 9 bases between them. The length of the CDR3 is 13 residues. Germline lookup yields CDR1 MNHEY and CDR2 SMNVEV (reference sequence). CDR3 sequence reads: CASRGRLNQPQHF. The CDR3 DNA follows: TGTGCCAGCAGGGGGCGGCTCAATCAGCCCCAGCATTTT.

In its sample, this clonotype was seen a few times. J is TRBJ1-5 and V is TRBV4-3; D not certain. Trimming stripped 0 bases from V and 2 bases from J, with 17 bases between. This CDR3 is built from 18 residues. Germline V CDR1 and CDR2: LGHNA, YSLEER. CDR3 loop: CASSQEPPAASRNQPQHF. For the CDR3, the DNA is TGCGCCAGCAGCCAAGAGCCGCCGGCTGCGAGTCGCAATCAGCCCCAGCATTTT.

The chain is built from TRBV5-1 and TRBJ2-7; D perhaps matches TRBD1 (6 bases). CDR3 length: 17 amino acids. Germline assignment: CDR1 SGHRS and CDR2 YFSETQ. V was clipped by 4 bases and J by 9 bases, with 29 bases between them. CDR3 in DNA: TGCGCCAGCAGCACCTACACCTTACAGGGACCAGGATTTGGGCAGTACTTC. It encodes CASSTYTLQGPGFGQYF.

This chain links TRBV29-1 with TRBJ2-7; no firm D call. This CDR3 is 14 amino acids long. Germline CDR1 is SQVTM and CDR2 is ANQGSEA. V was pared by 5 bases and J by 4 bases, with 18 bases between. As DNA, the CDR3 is TGCAGCGTTCCGGGTGTGGCTGAGAGGTACGAGCAGTACTTC. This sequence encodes CSVPGVAERYEQYF.

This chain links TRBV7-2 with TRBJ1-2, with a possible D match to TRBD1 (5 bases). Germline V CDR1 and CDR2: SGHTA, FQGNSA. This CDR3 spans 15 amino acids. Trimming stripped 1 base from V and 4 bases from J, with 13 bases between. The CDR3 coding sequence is TGTGCCAGCAGCTTAGTGGGGGGGGACGGCTATGGCTACACCTTC. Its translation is CASSLVGGDGYGYTF.

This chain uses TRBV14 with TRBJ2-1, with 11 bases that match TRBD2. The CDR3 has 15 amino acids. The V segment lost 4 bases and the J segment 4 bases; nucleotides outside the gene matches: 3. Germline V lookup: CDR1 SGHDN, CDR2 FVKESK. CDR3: CASSPLAGEYNEQFF. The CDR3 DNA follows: TGTGCCAGCAGCCCACTAGCGGGAGAATACAATGAGCAGTTCTTC.

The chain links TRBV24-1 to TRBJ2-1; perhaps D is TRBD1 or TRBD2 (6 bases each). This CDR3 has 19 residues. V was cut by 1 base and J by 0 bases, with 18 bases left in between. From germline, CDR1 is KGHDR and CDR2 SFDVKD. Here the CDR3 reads CATSDFGAGGGSSYNEQFF. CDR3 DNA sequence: TGTGCCACCAGTGATTTCGGGGCTGGAGGGGGGAGCTCCTACAATGAGCAGTTCTTC.